This entry lists 32 T cell receptor beta chains sequenced from one sample in a study of shared T cell receptors in the human thymus. The repertoire was sequenced with immunoSEQ multiplex PCR; TCRdb's copy has only in-frame clones and lacks some. The sample lists 700,000 or so clones, approximately 85% occurring once. The same sample was also used in a study of human thymus T cells.

Sequenced input: thymocytes. Receptors were obtained from a girl under three years old with a congenital heart defect.

This chain connects TRBV4-3 to TRBJ2-7; 12 bases match TRBD1. V shed 4 bases, J shed 3 bases, and the junction held 10 bases outside the gene matches. Germline V gives CDR1 LGHNA, CDR2 YSLEER. The CDR3 consists of 17 residues. The CDR3: CASSLSPGTGGYYEQYF. DNA for the CDR3: TGCGCCAGCAGCCTTTCCCCCGGGACAGGGGGCTACTACGAGCAGTACTTC.

In DNA, the CDR3 is TGTGCCAGCAGCTCACGGACTAGCGGGGGGGCCCAAGAGACCCAGTACTTC. Protein: CASSSRTSGGAQETQYF. The J gene is TRBJ2-5, the V gene TRBV7-8; TRBD2 agrees at 15 bases. V trimming: 4 bases; J trimming: 1 base; junction bases outside the gene matches: 4. This CDR3 is built from 17 residues. Per the germline V gene, CDR1 is SGHVS and CDR2 is FQNEAQ.

The V call is TRBV9, the J call TRBJ2-1, with TRBD1 matching 10 bases. Per germline, CDR1 SGDLS and CDR2 YYNGEE. CDR3 length equals 16 residues. The junction had 11 bases not matched to a gene; V was cut back by 4 bases and J by 7 bases. The CDR3 reads CASSISGTGDENEQFF. The CDR3 nucleotides are TGTGCCAGCAGCATTTCCGGGACAGGGGATGAGAATGAGCAGTTCTTC.

This clone was found once. The V call is TRBV4-3, the J call TRBJ2-7; possibly TRBD2 for D (5 bases). The V end was cut by 3 bases, the J end by 9 bases, with 15 bases between. The CDR3 loop spans 13 amino acids. CDR1 and CDR2 from the germline V gene are LGHNA and YSLEER. The chain's CDR3 is CASSHQRQEVQYF. The CDR3 nucleotides are TGCGCCAGCAGCCACCAAAGGCAGGAGGTGCAGTACTTC.

V usage is TRBV6-5 and J usage is TRBJ1-1; tentative D call: TRBD1 (5 bases). The length of the CDR3 is 14 residues. Deletions cut 6 bases from V and 7 bases from J, with 18 bases between. Germline CDR1 reads MNHEY; CDR2 reads SVGAGI. The CDR3 nucleotides read TGTGCCAGCAGCTCTTCTCACCGGGGGGGTGAAGCTTTCTTT. This encodes CASSSSHRGGEAFF.

The rearrangement links TRBV7-9 to TRBJ1-2; 7 bases line up with TRBD1. The CDR3 sequence is 18 residues long. Looked up from germline, CDR1 is SEHNR and CDR2 is FQNEAQ (reference sequence). V dropped 7 bases and J dropped 3; count of bases not matched to a gene: 20. CDR3 bases: TGTGCCAGCAACAACAGAGAAATAAGGGGGCCTTACCACTATGGCTACACCTTC. It specifies CASNNREIRGPYHYGYTF.

This chain links TRBV5-1 with TRBJ1-2; 8 bases align to TRBD1. Trimming removed 4 bases from V and 7 bases from J; junction bases left unmatched: 9. Per germline, CDR1 SGHRS and CDR2 YFSETQ. The CDR3 runs to 14 residues. The CDR3 DNA sequence: TGCGCCAGCAGCCTACTCAGGACAGGGAGTGGCTACACCTTC. This encodes CASSLLRTGSGYTF.

The chain joins TRBV7-2 to TRBJ1-1; D perhaps matches TRBD1 (6 bases). V was trimmed by 5 bases and J by 1 base, leaving 20 bases between them. The CDR3 is made up of 17 amino acids. The germline V gene has CDR1 SGHTA and CDR2 FQGNSA. CDR3 bases: TGTGCCAGCAGCCCCGGACAGCCGGGCCTTCCGAACACTGAAGCTTTCTTT. It is translated as CASSPGQPGLPNTEAFF.

Only a few counts were recorded for this clone. The chain uses TRBV2 and TRBJ2-7; 11 nucleotides line up with TRBD2. The CDR3 runs 15 residues. Trimming took 4 bases from V and 6 from J; bases not matched to a gene: 8. Germline CDR1 and CDR2: SNHLY and FYNNEI. CDR3 sequence: CASSVGLAAGVEQYF. DNA of the CDR3: TGTGCCAGCAGTGTGGGACTAGCGGCCGGGGTCGAGCAGTACTTC.

This rearrangement joins TRBV25-1 to TRBJ2-1; 8 bases map to TRBD1. The CDR3 runs 16 residues. The ends lost 7 bases at V and 4 bases at J; junction bases unmatched: 12. In germline, CDR1 is MGHDK, CDR2 SYGVNS. CDR3 nucleotide sequence: TGTGCCAGCACCCACTGGGACAGGACAACTTACAATGAGCAGTTCTTC. Amino acid sequence: CASTHWDRTTYNEQFF.

Of note for this clone: Distinct nucleotide sequences in the sample also encode this CDR3. The chain uses TRBV5-1 and TRBJ1-1, with TRBD1 as a possible D gene (5 bases). This CDR3 spans 14 amino acids. Trimming took 3 bases from V and 5 from J, leaving 14 bases between them. Germline V CDR1 and CDR2: SGHRS, YFSETQ. The CDR3 here is CASSSTGGRTEAFF. The CDR3 coding sequence is TGCGCCAGCAGCTCGACGGGGGGACGAACTGAAGCTTTCTTT.

The chain recombines TRBV6-6 with TRBJ2-7; no clear D. The CDR3 runs 15 residues. Trimming left V 5 bases short and J 3 bases short, with 17 bases between. Germline CDR1 reads MNHNY; CDR2 reads SVGAGI (reference sequence). The CDR3 region is CASSPAASLVYEQYF. The CDR3, as DNA: TGTGCCAGCAGTCCCGCCGCGAGTTTGGTCTACGAGCAGTACTTC.

This clone has just one count. The V gene is TRBV6-5, the J gene TRBJ1-1, with D possibly TRBD1 on 5 matching bases. Germline values: CDR1 MNHEY, CDR2 SVGAGI. The CDR3 sequence is 15 residues long. V shed 6 bases and J shed 2 bases, with 16 bases lying between them. This chain's CDR3 is CASRPRDSGNTEAFF. Written as DNA, the CDR3 is TGTGCCAGCAGACCCAGGGACTCGGGCAACACTGAAGCTTTCTTT.

The table lists this clone with a count of one. The chain recombines TRBV4-1 with TRBJ1-1, with 12 bases aligning to TRBD1. This CDR3 region has 20 residues. The J segment lost 0 bases and the V segment lost 3 bases, leaving 14 bases of the junction unmatched. CDR1 and CDR2 from the germline V gene are MGHRA and YSYEKL. CDR3 bases: TGCGCCAGCAGCCACCAGGCTGGGACAGGGGGCGAATCTATGAACACTGAAGCTTTCTTT. Amino acid sequence: CASSHQAGTGGESMNTEAFF.

This clone appeared a few times. The V gene is TRBV2, the J gene TRBJ1-1; 8 bases agree with TRBD1. The CDR3 has 15 amino acids. Germline trimming cut 5 bases from V and 5 bases from J; bases unmatched to any gene: 10. Germline V gene data show CDR1 as SNHLY and CDR2 as FYNNEI. CDR3 in DNA: TGTGCCAGCAGTCTCGATACAGGGGGTGGGACTGAAGCTTTCTTT. Translated, it gives CASSLDTGGGTEAFF.

This clone was seen only once. The gene calls are TRBV9 and TRBJ2-7, with 8 bases aligning to TRBD1. Trimming cost V 3 bases and J 5 bases; bases outside gene matches: 13. Looked up from germline, CDR1 is SGDLS and CDR2 is YYNGEE. The length of the CDR3 is 16 residues. CDR3 loop: CASSGSGGELIHEQYF. The CDR3 bases are TGTGCCAGCAGCGGTTCAGGGGGCGAACTTATCCACGAGCAGTACTTC.

This chain uses TRBV19 with TRBJ2-6; D is possibly TRBD2 (5 bases). From germline, CDR1 is LNHDA and CDR2 SQIVND (reference sequence). The CDR3 extends over 19 amino acids. Trimming pared 6 bases from V and 2 bases from J, leaving 23 bases between. This chain's CDR3 is CASRENPRGVKPGANVLTF. The CDR3 DNA follows: TGTGCCAGTAGAGAAAACCCCCGGGGAGTTAAGCCTGGGGCCAACGTCCTGACTTTC.

This chain links TRBV6-5 with TRBJ1-1, with TRBD1 as a possible D gene (6 bases). The germline V and J ends were trimmed by 6 bases and 3 bases, with 11 bases remaining between them. CDR3 length: 13 amino acids. Germline values: CDR1 MNHEY, CDR2 SVGAGI. The CDR3 nucleotides are TGTGCCAGCAGCCGGGGGGCCGACACTGAAGCTTTCTTT. This sequence encodes CASSRGADTEAFF.

The chain joins TRBV11-2 to TRBJ2-5; D is unclear. This CDR3 contains 15 residues. V lost 7 bases and J lost 0, with 15 bases in between. In germline, CDR1 is SGHAT, CDR2 FQNNGV. The CDR3 loop reads CASTSPSVDQETQYF. The DNA of the CDR3 is TGTGCCAGCACCTCTCCTTCGGTAGACCAAGAGACCCAGTACTTC.

The chain links TRBV6-6 to TRBJ2-5; 9 positions agree with TRBD1. The germline V gene has CDR1 MNHNY and CDR2 SVGAGI (reference sequence). The CDR3 extends over 16 amino acids. J lost 7 bases, V lost 0 bases, and 9 bases had no gene match. The CDR3 bases are TGTGCCAGCAGTTACTCCCTTTGGACAGGGGTAATGACCCAGTACTTC. Protein sequence: CASSYSLWTGVMTQYF.

The chain links TRBV7-9 to TRBJ2-7; 8 bases line up with TRBD1. This CDR3 has 14 residues. The germline V gene has CDR1 SEHNR and CDR2 FQNEAQ (reference sequence). Trimming removed 3 bases from V and 7 bases from J; junction bases left unmatched: 8. The CDR3 nucleotides are TGTGCCAGCAGCTTCAAGACAGGGGCGCAGGAGCAGTACTTC. It specifies CASSFKTGAQEQYF.

The gene calls are TRBV6-4 and TRBJ2-2, with 7 bases aligning to TRBD2. Germline lookup yields CDR1 MRHNA and CDR2 SNTAGT. Trimming cost V 6 bases and J 3 bases; bases outside gene matches: 4. This CDR3 spans 14 amino acids. CDR3 sequence (DNA): TGTGCCAGCAGGGAACTAGCGTACACCGGGGAGCTGTTTTTT. Its protein product is CASRELAYTGELFF.

This chain connects TRBV7-2 to TRBJ2-7; no clear D. The CDR3 is 13 residues long. Germline CDR1 reads SGHTA; CDR2 reads FQGNSA. Trimming shortened V by 1 base and J by 7 bases, and 11 bases separated the two germline ends. The CDR3 nucleotides are TGTGCCAGCAGCTTAGGTGGCCCGGAGGAGCAGTACTTC. Residues: CASSLGGPEEQYF.

This sequence joins TRBV6-1 and TRBJ2-2; D may be TRBD1 (5 bases). Germline V gives CDR1 MNHNS, CDR2 SASEGT. The CDR3 runs to 16 residues. With 2 bases removed from V and 3 bases from J, the gap between germline ends came to 13 bases. CDR3: CASSEWGRGDTGELFF. DNA for the CDR3: TGTGCCAGCAGTGAATGGGGTAGGGGTGACACCGGGGAGCTGTTTTTT.

The chain employs TRBV5-1 and TRBJ1-1, with D perhaps matching TRBD1 (6 bases). The V and J ends lost 0 bases and 7 bases respectively, with 10 bases between them. The length of the CDR3 is 13 residues. Germline V lookup: CDR1 SGHRS, CDR2 YFSETQ. The chain's CDR3 is CASSLGGRYEAFF. The CDR3 DNA reads as TGCGCCAGCAGCTTGGGGGGGCGCTATGAAGCTTTCTTT.

CDR3 DNA sequence: TGTGCCAGCAGCTTAGCGGGGTTCCATGGCTACACCTTC. Translation: CASSLAGFHGYTF. The chain links TRBV11-2 to TRBJ1-2; D not certain. The germline CDR1 and CDR2 sequences are SGHAT and FQNNGV. V was cut by 1 base and J by 6 bases, with 9 bases left in between. The CDR3 runs 13 residues.

Turning to this clone: The same CDR3 arises from other DNA sequences in this sample as well. This chain joins TRBV28 and TRBJ1-2; D uncertain. CDR1 and CDR2 (germline): MDHEN, SYDVKM. This CDR3 has 11 amino acids. Trimming took 3 bases from V and 5 from J, leaving 4 bases between them. CDR3 nucleotide sequence: TGTGCCAGCAGTTTCCCTTATGGCTACACCTTC. Its translation is CASSFPYGYTF.

The chain links TRBV10-3 to TRBJ2-7; D is ambiguous. This CDR3 comprises 16 residues. V lost 4 bases and J 2 bases, leaving 18 bases between the germline ends. CDR1 and CDR2 (germline): ENHRY, SYGVKD. The CDR3 region has the DNA TGTGCCATCAGTGTCGTCTCTTATGCAGGTACCTACGAGCAGTACTTC. Translation: CAISVVSYAGTYEQYF.

The V gene is TRBV6-5, the J gene TRBJ2-3, with a weak D call TRBD2 (5 bases). Trimming took off 6 bases at V and 2 bases at J, with 15 bases between the two ends. Looked up from germline, CDR1 is MNHEY and CDR2 is SVGAGI. The CDR3 loop spans 15 amino acids. The CDR3 DNA follows: TGTGCCAGCAGAAAAGACCGGGGTTCCACAGATACGCAGTATTTT. Its translation: CASRKDRGSTDTQYF.

Notes on this clone: The sample contains more than one DNA sequence encoding this CDR3. The V gene is TRBV5-5, the J gene TRBJ1-2; D gene unclear. The CDR3 is made up of 12 amino acids. Trimming left V 5 bases short and J 5 bases short, with 10 bases between. The germline gives CDR1 SGHKS, CDR2 YYEKEE (reference sequence). The CDR3 loop reads CASSHGWYGYTF. DNA of the CDR3: TGTGCCAGCAGTCACGGGTGGTATGGCTACACCTTC.

The chain joins TRBV15 to TRBJ1-5; 10 nucleotides agree with TRBD1. The trim removed 9 bases at V and 0 bases at J, leaving 29 bases unmatched. The germline gives CDR1 LNHNV, CDR2 YYDKDF (reference sequence). The CDR3 is 23 amino acids. The CDR3 is CATTRERQGAEPAGADSNQPQHF. The CDR3 nucleotides are TGTGCCACTACACGCGAAAGACAGGGGGCGGAACCCGCGGGTGCGGATAGCAATCAGCCCCAGCATTTT.

The V and J genes are TRBV28 and TRBJ1-4, with D possibly TRBD1 on 5 matching bases. The CDR3 runs 14 residues. Trimming took off 1 base at V and 4 bases at J, with 7 bases between the two ends. Germline V CDR1 and CDR2: MDHEN, SYDVKM. The CDR3 bases are TGTGCCAGCAGTTTATTTAGGGGTAATGAAAAACTGTTTTTT. Its translation is CASSLFRGNEKLFF.